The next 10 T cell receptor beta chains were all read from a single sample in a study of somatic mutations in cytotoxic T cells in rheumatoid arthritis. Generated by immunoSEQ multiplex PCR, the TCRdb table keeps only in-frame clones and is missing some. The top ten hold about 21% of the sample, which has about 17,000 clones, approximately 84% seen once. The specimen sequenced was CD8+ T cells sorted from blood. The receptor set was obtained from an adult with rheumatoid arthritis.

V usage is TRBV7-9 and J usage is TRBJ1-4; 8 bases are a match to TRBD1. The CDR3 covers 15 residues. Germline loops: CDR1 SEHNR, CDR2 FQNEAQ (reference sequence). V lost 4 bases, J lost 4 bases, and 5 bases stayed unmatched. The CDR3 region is CASSSSRGHNEKLFF. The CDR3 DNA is TGTGCCAGCAGCTCTTCCAGGGGGCATAATGAAAAACTGTTTTTT.

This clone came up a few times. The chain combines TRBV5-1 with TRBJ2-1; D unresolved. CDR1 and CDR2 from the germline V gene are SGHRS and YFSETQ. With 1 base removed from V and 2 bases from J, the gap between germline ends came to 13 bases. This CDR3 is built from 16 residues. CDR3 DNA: TGCGCCAGCAGCTTGAAGTGGCCGAGCCCCTACAATGAGCAGTTCTTC. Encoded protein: CASSLKWPSPYNEQFF.

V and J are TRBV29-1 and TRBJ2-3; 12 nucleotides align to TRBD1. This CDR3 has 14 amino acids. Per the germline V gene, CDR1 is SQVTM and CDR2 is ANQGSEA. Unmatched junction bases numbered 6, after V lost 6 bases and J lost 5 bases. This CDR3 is CSVPGTGGEDTQYF. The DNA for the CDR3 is TGCAGCGTCCCCGGGACAGGGGGCGAAGATACGCAGTATTTT.

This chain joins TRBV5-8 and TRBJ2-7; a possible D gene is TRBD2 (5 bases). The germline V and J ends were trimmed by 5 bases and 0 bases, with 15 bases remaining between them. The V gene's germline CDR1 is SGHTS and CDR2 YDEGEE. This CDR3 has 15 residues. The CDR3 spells CASSREIWGSYEQYF. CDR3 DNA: TGTGCCAGCAGTAGGGAGATTTGGGGCTCCTACGAGCAGTACTTC.

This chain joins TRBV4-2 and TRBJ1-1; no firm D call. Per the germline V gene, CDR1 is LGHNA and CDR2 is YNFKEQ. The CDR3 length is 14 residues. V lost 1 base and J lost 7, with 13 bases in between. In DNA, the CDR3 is TGTGCCAGCAGCCAAGTATTGGGAGCTGGTGAAGCTTTCTTT. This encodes CASSQVLGAGEAFF.

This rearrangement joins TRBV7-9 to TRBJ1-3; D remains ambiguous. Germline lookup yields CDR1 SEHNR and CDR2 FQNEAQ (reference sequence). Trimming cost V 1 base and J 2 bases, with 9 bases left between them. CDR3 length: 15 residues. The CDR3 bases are TGTGCCAGCAGCTTAGTACGCGGGGCTGGAAACACCATATATTTT. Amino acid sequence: CASSLVRGAGNTIYF.

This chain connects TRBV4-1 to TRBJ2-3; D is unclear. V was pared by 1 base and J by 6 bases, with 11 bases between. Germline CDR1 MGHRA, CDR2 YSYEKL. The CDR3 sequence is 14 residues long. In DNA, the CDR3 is TGCGCCAGCAGCCAAGCTGTGGTAGGGGATACGCAGTATTTT. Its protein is CASSQAVVGDTQYF.

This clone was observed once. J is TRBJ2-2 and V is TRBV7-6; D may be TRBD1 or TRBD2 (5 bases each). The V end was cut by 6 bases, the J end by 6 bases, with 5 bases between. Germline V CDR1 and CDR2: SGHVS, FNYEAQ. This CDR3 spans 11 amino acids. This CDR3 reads CASRGAGELFF. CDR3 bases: TGTGCCAGCAGGGGGGCCGGGGAGCTGTTTTTT.

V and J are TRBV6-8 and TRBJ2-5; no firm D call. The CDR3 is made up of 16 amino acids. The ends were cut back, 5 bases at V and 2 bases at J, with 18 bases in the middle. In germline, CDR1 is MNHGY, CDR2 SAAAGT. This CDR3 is CASSTLIYDWQETQYF. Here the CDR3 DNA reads TGTGCCAGCAGTACACTAATTTACGACTGGCAAGAGACCCAGTACTTC.

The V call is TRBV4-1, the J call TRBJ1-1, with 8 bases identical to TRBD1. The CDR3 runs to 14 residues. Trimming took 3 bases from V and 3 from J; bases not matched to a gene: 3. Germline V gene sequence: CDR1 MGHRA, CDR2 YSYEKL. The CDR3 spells CASSQTGVHTEAFF. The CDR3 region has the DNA TGCGCCAGCAGCCAGACAGGGGTTCACACTGAAGCTTTCTTT.